There are a few counts of the clone carrying this T cell receptor beta chain. This entry comes from a study of T-cell memory formation after mild COVID-19. Study in general: There were largely donor-specific TCR clusters.

Trimming left V 4 bases short and J 0 bases short, with 11 bases between. Germline CDR1 is KGHSY and CDR2 is FQNENV. The CDR3 is made up of 15 amino acids. 5'RACE primed from the constant segment yielded TCR alpha and TCR beta cDNA libraries bearing sample barcodes and UMIs. MiXCR was run by TCRdb on the 5' RACE reads, yielding one entry per CDR3 protein. The data show 350,000 to 450,000 distinct CDR3 sequences, with approximately 14% seen just once and roughly a fifth held by the top ten. The origin of this receptor is a man aged 18 to 30 who had mild COVID-19 (a few samples of this study predate the infection). Cell type and time point are not known. The chain uses TRBV16 and TRBJ2-3; no definite D call. Source material: PBMCs or a T cell subset sorted from them (not recorded which). In nucleotides, the CDR3 is TGTGCCAGCAGCCGGAACCTTCCTAGCACAGATACGCAGTATTTT. Amino acid sequence: CASSRNLPSTDTQYF.